This T cell receptor beta chain appears in the sequencing data of a study of cytomegalovirus exposure and HLA in healthy donors. On this clone itself: Its antigen is unknown.

The CDR3 consists of 14 residues. CDR1 MNHEY and CDR2 SMNVEV come from the germline V gene (reference sequence). Trimming shortened V by 2 bases and J by 3 bases, and 10 bases separated the two germline ends. The PCR ran on 60 Vbeta and 13 Jbeta primers. Here immunoSEQ multiplex PCR was the method, and the copy in TCRdb shows in-frame clones only, minus some. The profile shows some 96,000 clones, 64% of them singletons. Regarding the study as a whole: CMV antigen specificity was confirmed in vitro for three CMV-associated chains.

Input material: PBMCs. The source of this sequence is a man between 60 and 75 years old in good health and CMV-seronegative. The genes are TRBV27 and TRBJ1-2; possible D gene TRBD1, 6 bases. The CDR3 coding sequence is TGTGCCAGCAGTTTAAGGGGGTTTGACTATGGCTACACCTTC. This codes for CASSLRGFDYGYTF.